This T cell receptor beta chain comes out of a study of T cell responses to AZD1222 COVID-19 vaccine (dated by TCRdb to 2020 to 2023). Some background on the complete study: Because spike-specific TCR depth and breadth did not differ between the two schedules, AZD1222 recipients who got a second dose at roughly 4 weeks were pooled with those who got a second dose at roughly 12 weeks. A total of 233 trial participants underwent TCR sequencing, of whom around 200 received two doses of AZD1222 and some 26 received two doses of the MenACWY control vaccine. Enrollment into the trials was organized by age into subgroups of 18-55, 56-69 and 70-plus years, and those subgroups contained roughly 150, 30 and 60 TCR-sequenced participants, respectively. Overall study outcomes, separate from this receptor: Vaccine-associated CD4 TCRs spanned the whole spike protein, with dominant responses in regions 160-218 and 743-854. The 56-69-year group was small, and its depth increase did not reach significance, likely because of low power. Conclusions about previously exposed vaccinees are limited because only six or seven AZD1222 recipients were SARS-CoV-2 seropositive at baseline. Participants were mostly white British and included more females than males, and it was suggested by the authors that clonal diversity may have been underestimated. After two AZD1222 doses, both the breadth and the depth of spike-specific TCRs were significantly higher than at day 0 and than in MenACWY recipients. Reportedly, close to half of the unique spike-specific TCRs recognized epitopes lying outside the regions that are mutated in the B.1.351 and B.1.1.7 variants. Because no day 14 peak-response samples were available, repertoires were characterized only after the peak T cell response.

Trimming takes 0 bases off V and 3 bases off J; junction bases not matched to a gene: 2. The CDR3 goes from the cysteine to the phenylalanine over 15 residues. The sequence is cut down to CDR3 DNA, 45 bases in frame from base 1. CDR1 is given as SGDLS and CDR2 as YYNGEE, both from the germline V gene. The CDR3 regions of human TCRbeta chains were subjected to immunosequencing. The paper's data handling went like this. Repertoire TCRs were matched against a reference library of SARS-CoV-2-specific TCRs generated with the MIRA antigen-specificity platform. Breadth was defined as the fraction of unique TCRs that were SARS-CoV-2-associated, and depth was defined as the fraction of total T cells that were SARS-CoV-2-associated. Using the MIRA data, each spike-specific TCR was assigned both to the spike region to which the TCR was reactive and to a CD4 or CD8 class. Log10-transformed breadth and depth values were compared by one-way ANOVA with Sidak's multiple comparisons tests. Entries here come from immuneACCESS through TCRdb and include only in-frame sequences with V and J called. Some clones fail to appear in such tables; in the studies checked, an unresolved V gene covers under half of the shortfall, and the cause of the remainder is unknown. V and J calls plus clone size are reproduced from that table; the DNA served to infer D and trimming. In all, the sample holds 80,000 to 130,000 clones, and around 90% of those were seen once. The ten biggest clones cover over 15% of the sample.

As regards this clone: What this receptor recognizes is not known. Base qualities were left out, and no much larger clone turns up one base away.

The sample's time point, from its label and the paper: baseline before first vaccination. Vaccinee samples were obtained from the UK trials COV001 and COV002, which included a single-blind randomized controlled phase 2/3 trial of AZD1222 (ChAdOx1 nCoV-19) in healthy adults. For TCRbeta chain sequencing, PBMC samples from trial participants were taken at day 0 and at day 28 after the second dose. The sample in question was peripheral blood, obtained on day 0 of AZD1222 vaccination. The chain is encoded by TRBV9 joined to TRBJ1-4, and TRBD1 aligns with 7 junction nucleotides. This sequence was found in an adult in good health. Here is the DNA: TGTGCCAGCAGCGTAGTGGGACAGCCTAATGAAAAACTGTTTTTT. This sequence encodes CASSVVGQPNEKLFF.